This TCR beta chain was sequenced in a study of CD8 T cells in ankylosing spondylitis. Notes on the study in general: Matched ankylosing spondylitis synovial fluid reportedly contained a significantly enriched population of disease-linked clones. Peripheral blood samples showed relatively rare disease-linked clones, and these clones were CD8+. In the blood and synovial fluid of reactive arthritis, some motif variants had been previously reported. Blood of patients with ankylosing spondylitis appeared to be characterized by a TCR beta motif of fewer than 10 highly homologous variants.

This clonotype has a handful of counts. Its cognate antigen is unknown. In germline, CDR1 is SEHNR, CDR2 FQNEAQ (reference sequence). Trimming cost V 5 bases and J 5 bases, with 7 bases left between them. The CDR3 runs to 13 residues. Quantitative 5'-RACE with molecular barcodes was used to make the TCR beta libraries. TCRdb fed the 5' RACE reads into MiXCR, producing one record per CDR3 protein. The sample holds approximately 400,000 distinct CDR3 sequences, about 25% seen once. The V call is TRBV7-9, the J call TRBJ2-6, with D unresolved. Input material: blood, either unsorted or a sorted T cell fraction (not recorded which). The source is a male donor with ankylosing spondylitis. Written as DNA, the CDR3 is TGTGCCAGCAGCCCCAGCAGGGCCAACGTCCTGACTTTC. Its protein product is CASSPSRANVLTF.